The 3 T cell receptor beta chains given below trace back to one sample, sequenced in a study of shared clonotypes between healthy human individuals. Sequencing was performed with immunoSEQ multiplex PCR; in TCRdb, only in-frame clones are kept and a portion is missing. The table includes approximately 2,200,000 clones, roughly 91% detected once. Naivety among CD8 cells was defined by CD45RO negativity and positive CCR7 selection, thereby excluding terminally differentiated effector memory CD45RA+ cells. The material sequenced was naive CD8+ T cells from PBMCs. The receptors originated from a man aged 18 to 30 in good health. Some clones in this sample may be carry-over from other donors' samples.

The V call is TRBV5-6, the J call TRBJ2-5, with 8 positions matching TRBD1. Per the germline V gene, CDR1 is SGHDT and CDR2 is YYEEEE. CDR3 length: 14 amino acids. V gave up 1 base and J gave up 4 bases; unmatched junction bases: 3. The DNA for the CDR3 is TGTGCCAGCAGCTTGCCAGGGGGCGCAGAGACCCAGTACTTC. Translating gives CASSLPGGAETQYF.

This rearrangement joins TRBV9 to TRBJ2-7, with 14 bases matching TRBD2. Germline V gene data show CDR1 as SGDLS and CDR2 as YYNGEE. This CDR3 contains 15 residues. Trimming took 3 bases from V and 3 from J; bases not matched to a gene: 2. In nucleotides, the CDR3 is TGTGCCAGCAGCGAGGGGACTAGCGGGGGCTACGAGCAGTACTTC. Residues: CASSEGTSGGYEQYF.

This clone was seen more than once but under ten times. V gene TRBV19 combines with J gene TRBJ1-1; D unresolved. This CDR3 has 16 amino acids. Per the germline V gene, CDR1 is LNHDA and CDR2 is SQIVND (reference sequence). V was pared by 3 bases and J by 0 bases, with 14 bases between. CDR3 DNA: TGTGCCAGTAGTATGTTAGGGTGGCAGATGAACACTGAAGCTTTCTTT. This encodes CASSMLGWQMNTEAFF.